The rows below give T cell receptor beta chains drawn from one sample of a study of blood T cell repertoires in COVID-19. Clones were sequenced by immunoSEQ multiplex PCR, and TCRdb holds only the in-frame ones, with some missing. The sample yields some 100,000 clones, approximately 93% seen once. The specimen sequenced was peripheral blood. Source of these receptors: a man aged 60 to 75 with acute or convalescent COVID-19. The CDR3 runs from the conserved cysteine through the conserved F or W. Each record gives: D gene, V gene, CDR3 protein. A D gene is named only where the DNA matches it firmly.

NA | TRBV29-1 | CSVYSGAGYTF
TRBD1 | TRBV29-1 | CSVSPGQVTYEQYF
NA | TRBV7-3 | CASSLQGLRPQPYNEQFF
NA | TRBV29-1 | CSVFEVQGEKLFF
NA | TRBV19 | CASSIGGAGGNQPQHF
TRBD1 | TRBV24-1 | CATSETNPGTANTGELFF
NA | TRBV5-1 | CASSLSSLSYTF
TRBD1 | TRBV19 | CASSPTGFVYNSPLHF
NA | TRBV19 | CASSIEAGATYEQYF
NA | TRBV24-1 | CATSDSRAGNLYEQYF